The 20 T cell receptor beta chains in this list originate from one sample, sequenced in a study of cytomegalovirus exposure and HLA in healthy donors. Repertoires were generated with immunoSEQ multiplex PCR, while TCRdb's copy carries only in-frame clones and drops some. The profile shows 250,000 to 300,000 clones, around 89% of them singletons. Sample: PBMCs. These receptors all stem from a woman in her late teens or twenties in good health and CMV-seronegative.

The gene calls are TRBV27 and TRBJ1-5; no clear D gene. Trimming took 6 bases from V and 0 from J, leaving 15 bases between them. The CDR3 is made up of 16 amino acids. Germline CDR1 MNHEY, CDR2 SMNVEV (reference sequence). The CDR3 sequence is CASRIATDDSNQPQHF. As DNA, the CDR3 is TGTGCCAGCAGGATAGCGACCGACGATAGCAATCAGCCCCAGCATTTT.

The V and J genes are TRBV7-6 and TRBJ2-2, with D perhaps TRBD1 (5 bases). The CDR3 spans 19 residues. Germline V gives CDR1 SGHVS, CDR2 FNYEAQ. The V and J ends lost 0 bases and 7 bases respectively, with 24 bases between them. The CDR3 bases are TGTGCCAGCAGCTTAGCGCCGCTCCTAGGGGTACAGCCCGGCGGGGAGCTGTTTTTT. Protein sequence: CASSLAPLLGVQPGGELFF. Drawing the rest from reference TRBV7-6 and TRBJ2-2, the complete variable domain is GAGVSQSPRYKVTKRGQDVALRCDPISGHVSLYWYRQALGQGPEFLTYFNYEAQQDKSGLPNDRFSAERPEGSISTLTIQRTEQRDSAMYRCASSLAPLLGVQPGGELFFGEGSRLTVL.

The chain carries TRBV4-3 and TRBJ2-2, with 7 positions matching TRBD2. The CDR3 is 17 residues long. With 0 bases clipped from V and 1 base from J, the junction kept 5 bases outside the gene matches. From germline, CDR1 is LGHNA and CDR2 YSLEER. For the CDR3, the DNA is TGCGCCAGCAGCCAAGATTTTGGGGGGGAGAACACCGGGGAGCTGTTTTTT. Amino acids: CASSQDFGGENTGELFF.

V usage is TRBV7-9 and J usage is TRBJ1-6; 10 bases match TRBD1. The trim removed 6 bases at V and 10 bases at J, leaving 6 bases unmatched. CDR1 is SEHNR, CDR2 FQNEAQ, per germline (reference sequence). The length of the CDR3 is 14 residues. The CDR3 here is CASSSRDRGSPLHF. The CDR3 region has the DNA TGTGCCAGCAGTAGCCGGGACAGGGGATCACCCCTCCACTTT.

The genes are TRBV28 and TRBJ2-6; D may be TRBD2 (5 bases). The germline V gene encodes CDR1 MDHEN and CDR2 SYDVKM. The CDR3 is 15 amino acids. V lost 6 bases and J lost 3, with 12 bases in between. CDR3 loop: CASRNEGLGANVLTF. Written as DNA, the CDR3 is TGTGCCAGCAGGAATGAAGGACTTGGGGCCAACGTCCTGACTTTC.

V and J are TRBV7-2 and TRBJ2-3, with TRBD2 matching 11 bases. The CDR3 extends over 19 amino acids. The V segment lost 1 base and the J segment 0 bases; nucleotides outside the gene matches: 9. From germline, CDR1 is SGHTA and CDR2 FQGNSA. In DNA form, the CDR3 reads TGTGCCAGCAGCTTAGATTTTCTAGCGGGGGGCACTAGCACAGATACGCAGTATTTT. Its translation: CASSLDFLAGGTSTDTQYF.

The V call is TRBV5-4, the J call TRBJ1-1, with 9 positions matching TRBD1. The V and J ends lost 2 bases and 6 bases, in that order; junction bases with no gene match: 2. This CDR3 has 13 amino acids. Germline V gives CDR1 SGHNT, CDR2 YYREEE (reference sequence). The DNA for the CDR3 is TGTGCCAGCAGCTTACAGGGGGCCCCTGAAGCTTTCTTT. As protein: CASSLQGAPEAFF.

This clone has only one observation. The chain carries TRBV4-3 and TRBJ1-5; D gene ambiguous. The CDR3 extends over 15 amino acids. Looked up from germline, CDR1 is LGHNA and CDR2 is YSLEER. Trimming stripped 0 bases from V and 6 bases from J, with 12 bases between. CDR3 nucleotides: TGCGCCAGCAGCCAAGATTCGGGTTTGGGTCAGCCCCAGCATTTT. It yields the protein CASSQDSGLGQPQHF.

The chain carries TRBV12-5 and TRBJ2-7; D is perhaps TRBD1 (5 bases). The V gene's germline CDR1 is LGHNT and CDR2 FRNRAP. The V and J ends lost 10 bases and 3 bases respectively, with 19 bases between them. This CDR3 is built from 14 residues. CDR3 nucleotide sequence: TGTGCTATCCCAAATTGTTCTCAGGGCTACGAGCAGTACGTC. Translation gives CAIPNCSQGYEQYV.

This chain uses TRBV19 with TRBJ1-5, with TRBD1 identical over 7 bases. Germline V CDR1 and CDR2: LNHDA, SQIVND (reference sequence). This CDR3 is built from 15 residues. J lost 3 bases, V lost 4 bases, and 6 bases had no gene match. The CDR3 DNA sequence: TGTGCCAGTAGTACCGGGACAGCTCCCAATCAGCCCCAGCATTTT. Protein product: CASSTGTAPNQPQHF.

The V call is TRBV5-4, the J call TRBJ1-1; 7 nucleotides align to TRBD1. The CDR3 contains 14 residues. V lost 4 bases to trimming and J lost 2 bases; unmatched junction nucleotides: 5. CDR1 is SGHNT, CDR2 YYREEE, per germline (reference sequence). As DNA, the CDR3 is TGTGCCAGCAGCATGGGACAGCTTAACACTGAAGCTTTCTTT. Translation gives CASSMGQLNTEAFF.

The chain recombines TRBV4-1 with TRBJ1-1, with 7 positions matching TRBD1. V shed 3 bases, J shed 5 bases, and the junction held 6 bases outside the gene matches. CDR3 size: 14 residues. Per germline, CDR1 MGHRA and CDR2 YSYEKL. The CDR3 is CASSQETGITEAFF. The DNA for the CDR3 is TGCGCCAGCAGCCAGGAGACAGGGATTACTGAAGCTTTCTTT.

J is TRBJ1-5 and V is TRBV18; D perhaps matches TRBD1 (6 bases). Germline CDR1 reads KGHSH; CDR2 reads LQKENI. The V and J ends lost 2 bases and 4 bases respectively, with 9 bases between them. This CDR3 spans 14 amino acids. DNA of the CDR3: TGTGCCAGCTCACCAGACAGGCTAAATCAGCCCCAGCATTTT. As protein: CASSPDRLNQPQHF.

The chain carries TRBV7-2 and TRBJ1-6, with D possibly matching TRBD1 (6 bases). CDR1 SGHTA and CDR2 FQGNSA come from the germline V gene. The V end was cut by 2 bases, the J end by 0 bases, with 14 bases between. The CDR3 covers 18 residues. The CDR3 nucleotides are TGTGCCAGCAGCTTAAGGCAGGGGTCGAGCTCCTATAATTCACCCCTCCACTTT. Residues: CASSLRQGSSSYNSPLHF. Combining the CDR3 with reference TRBV7-2 and TRBJ1-6 gives the whole variable domain GAGVSQSPSNKVTEKGKDVELRCDPISGHTALYWYRQSLGQGLEFLIYFQGNSAPDKSGLPSDRFSAERTGGSVSTLTIQRTQQEDSAVYLCASSLRQGSSSYNSPLHFGNGTRLTVT.

This rearrangement joins TRBV28 to TRBJ1-2; TRBD1 might be the D (5 bases). The germline gives CDR1 MDHEN, CDR2 SYDVKM. Trimming removed 2 bases from V and 2 bases from J, with 9 bases in between. The CDR3 is 14 residues long. CDR3 residues: CASSLVGPNYGYTF. The CDR3 DNA is TGTGCCAGCAGTTTAGTGGGGCCCAACTATGGCTACACCTTC.

The V gene is TRBV30, the J gene TRBJ2-3; the match to TRBD2 covers 11 bases. Germline CDR1 is GTSNPN and CDR2 is SVGIG (reference sequence). With 0 bases clipped from V and 1 base from J, the junction kept 6 bases outside the gene matches. The CDR3 has 17 amino acids. CDR3 bases: TGTGCCTGGAGTGTGATCCATAGCGGGGGGGGCACAGATACGCAGTATTTT. This codes for CAWSVIHSGGGTDTQYF.

Comments on this clone: The sample contains more than one DNA sequence encoding this CDR3. This chain links TRBV6-6 with TRBJ2-2; perhaps TRBD2 as D (7 bases). This CDR3 contains 14 residues. V lost 2 bases and J lost 4, with 8 bases in between. CDR1 MNHNY and CDR2 SVGAGI come from the germline V gene (reference sequence). CDR3 bases: TGTGCCAGCAGTTACAGGGGGGGCACCGGGGAGCTGTTTTTT. Translated: CASSYRGGTGELFF.

V gene TRBV19 combines with J gene TRBJ1-6; 12 bases fit TRBD1. In germline, CDR1 is LNHDA, CDR2 SQIVND (reference sequence). V shed 5 bases, J shed 10 bases, and the junction held 3 bases outside the gene matches. The CDR3 runs to 14 residues. CDR3 coding DNA: TGTGCCAGTAGTCAGGGACAGGGGGCCTCACCCCTCCACTTT. Its protein is CASSQGQGASPLHF.

The chain employs TRBV19 and TRBJ1-2; TRBD1 agrees at 7 bases. V trimming: 5 bases; J trimming: 7 bases; junction bases outside the gene matches: 7. From germline, CDR1 is LNHDA and CDR2 SQIVND (reference sequence). The CDR3 totals 13 residues. The CDR3 DNA is TGTGCCAGTAGTCCGGACAGGATGGGTGGCTACACCTTC. Its protein is CASSPDRMGGYTF.

Concerning this clone itself: At one boundary the junction diverges from the germline segment, which might be a read error. The V gene is TRBV2, the J gene TRBJ1-3; TRBD1 is a possible D gene (6 bases). CDR1 SNHLY and CDR2 FYNNEI come from the germline V gene. The CDR3 contains 15 residues. CDR3 DNA: TGTGCCAGCAGGGAAGACGGACAGAGTGGAAACACCATATATTTT. This codes for CASREDGQSGNTIYF.